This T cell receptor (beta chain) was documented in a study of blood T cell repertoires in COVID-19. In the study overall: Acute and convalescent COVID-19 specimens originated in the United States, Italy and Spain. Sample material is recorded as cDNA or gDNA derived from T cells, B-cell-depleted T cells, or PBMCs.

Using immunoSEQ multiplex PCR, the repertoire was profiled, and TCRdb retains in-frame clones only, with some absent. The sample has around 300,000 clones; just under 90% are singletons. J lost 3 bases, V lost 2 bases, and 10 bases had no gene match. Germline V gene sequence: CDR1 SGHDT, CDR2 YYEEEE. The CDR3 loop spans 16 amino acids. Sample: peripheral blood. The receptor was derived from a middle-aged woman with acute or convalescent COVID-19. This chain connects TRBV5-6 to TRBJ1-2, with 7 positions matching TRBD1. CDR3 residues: CASSFPDRVLDYGYTF. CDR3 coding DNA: TGTGCCAGCAGCTTCCCCGACAGGGTCCTCGACTATGGCTACACCTTC.